Each of the 28 T cell receptor beta chains below was sequenced from the same sample in a study. MiXCR was run by TCRdb on the RT-PCR reads, yielding one entry per CDR3 protein. Of approximately 720,000 distinct CDR3 sequences in the sample, approximately 15% are singletons; the top ten hold about 3.9%. Material: memory CD4+ T cells from blood. The receptors come from a female donor in good health, serving as a healthy control.

There are a few counts of this clonotype. The chain is built from TRBV20-1 and TRBJ2-2, with D possibly being TRBD2 (6 bases). Trimming took off 0 bases at V and 0 bases at J, with 11 bases between the two ends. The V gene's germline CDR1 is DFQATT and CDR2 SNEGSKA (reference sequence). This CDR3 has 16 residues. The CDR3 DNA reads TGCAGTGCTAGAGATGGGGGACTTGCGAACACCGGGGAGCTGTTTTTT. Its protein is CSARDGGLANTGELFF.

A few counts support this clonotype. The V gene is TRBV2, the J gene TRBJ2-3; no reliable D call. The ends were cut back, 3 bases at V and 3 bases at J, with 7 bases in the middle. Germline CDR1 SNHLY, CDR2 FYNNEI. The CDR3 runs to 13 residues. In DNA form, the CDR3 reads TGTGCCAGCAGTGACGAGGTTACAGATACGCAGTATTTT. The encoded protein is CASSDEVTDTQYF. The full variable domain, with the rest looked up from reference TRBV2 and TRBJ2-3, is EPEVTQTPSHQVTQMGQEVILRCVPISNHLYFYWYRQILGQKVEFLVSFYNNEISEKSEIFDDQFSVERPDGSNFTLKIRSTKLEDSAMYFCASSDEVTDTQYFGPGTRLTVL.

This clonotype was seen more than once but under ten times. This chain joins TRBV24-1 and TRBJ1-5, with 9 positions matching TRBD1. CDR1 is KGHDR, CDR2 SFDVKD, per germline. This CDR3 spans 15 amino acids. Unmatched junction bases numbered 7, after V lost 5 bases and J lost 6 bases. CDR3 coding DNA: TGTGCCACCAGTGGCGGACAGGGGCATACTCAGCCCCAGCATTTT. Protein: CATSGGQGHTQPQHF.

This clonotype was observed many times. The chain combines TRBV12-3 or TRBV12-4 with TRBJ2-7, with a possible D match to TRBD2 (5 bases). The CDR3 has 13 residues. Trimming stripped 3 bases from V and 7 bases from J, with 13 bases between. The CDR3: CASSFGGTGEQYF. DNA of the CDR3: TGTGCCAGCAGTTTCGGCGGTACGGGGGAGCAGTACTTC.

In this sample, this clonotype turned up a few times. This chain links TRBV7-8 with TRBJ1-3; perhaps TRBD1 as D (6 bases). The CDR3 is 17 residues long. The germline V gene encodes CDR1 SGHVS and CDR2 FQNEAQ. V dropped 1 base and J dropped 3 bases, with 16 bases sitting between them. The CDR3 DNA reads TGTGCCAGCAGCTTAGGGTTTATGGGGGGCTATGGAAACACCATATATTTT. Protein product: CASSLGFMGGYGNTIYF.

J is TRBJ1-2 and V is TRBV20-1, with a weak D call TRBD1 (6 bases). This CDR3 is 12 amino acids long. Trimming took off 4 bases at V and 6 bases at J, with 12 bases between the two ends. The germline V gene encodes CDR1 DFQATT and CDR2 SNEGSKA (reference sequence). The CDR3 coding sequence is TGCAGTGCTATGTGGGGGCATGATGGCTACACCTTC. Translating it yields CSAMWGHDGYTF.

This rearrangement joins TRBV10-3 to TRBJ2-2; 12 positions match TRBD2. The V and J ends lost 5 bases and 2 bases, in that order; junction bases with no gene match: 6. The V gene's germline CDR1 is ENHRY and CDR2 SYGVKD. This CDR3 region has 17 residues. The CDR3 region has the DNA TGTGCCATCAGTTCCGGGACTAGCGGGCTAAACACCGGGGAGCTGTTTTTT. The encoded protein is CAISSGTSGLNTGELFF.

This clonotype appeared many times. The V and J genes are TRBV12-3 or TRBV12-4 and TRBJ2-7; unclear D gene. The CDR3 covers 14 residues. With 5 bases removed from V and 3 bases from J, the gap between germline ends came to 14 bases. The CDR3, as DNA: TGTGCCAGCAGTGCTGGGATTGTGTTCTACGAGCAGTACTTC. Translation gives CASSAGIVFYEQYF.

The J gene is TRBJ2-3, the V gene TRBV6-4, with D perhaps TRBD1 (6 bases). Germline V gene lookup returns CDR1 MRHNA and CDR2 SNTAGT. The CDR3 has 16 residues. Trimming shortened V by 0 bases and J by 4 bases, and 14 bases separated the two germline ends. The CDR3 region is CASSDSPGTYADTQYF. The CDR3 DNA sequence: TGTGCCAGCAGTGACTCCCCCGGGACATACGCAGATACGCAGTATTTT.

The rearrangement joins TRBV5-1 to TRBJ1-4; D gene unclear. CDR1 and CDR2 (germline): SGHRS, YFSETQ. The length of the CDR3 is 14 residues. V gave up 4 bases and J gave up 7 bases, with 14 bases separating them. CDR3 nucleotide sequence: TGCGCCAGCAGCCCTGGAGAGGCGGGTGAAAAACTGTTTTTT. Its protein is CASSPGEAGEKLFF.

In this sample, this clonotype turned up many times. The rearrangement links TRBV29-1 to TRBJ2-3; 10 nucleotides match TRBD1. This CDR3 has 14 amino acids. The trim removed 4 bases at V and 4 bases at J, leaving 5 bases unmatched. The germline gives CDR1 SQVTM, CDR2 ANQGSEA. The CDR3 bases are TGCAGCGTTGGCGGGACAGGGGTTGCAGATACGCAGTATTTT. Protein sequence: CSVGGTGVADTQYF.

This clonotype has only a few counts. The J gene is TRBJ1-2, the V gene TRBV12-3 or TRBV12-4; D is uncertain. V was shortened by 1 base and J by 13 bases, with 19 bases between the two germline ends. This CDR3 contains 14 residues. CDR3 DNA sequence: TGTGCCAGCAGTTTAGGGGCGGGCTCTCAAATGGGCACCTTC. Encoded protein: CASSLGAGSQMGTF.

The chain recombines TRBV9 with TRBJ2-2; possible D gene TRBD2, 5 bases. Trimming stripped 0 bases from V and 6 bases from J, with 18 bases between. CDR1 is SGDLS, CDR2 YYNGEE, per germline. The CDR3 contains 17 residues. The CDR3 nucleotides read TGTGCCAGCAGCGTAGTTGTTAGCGCGGATAAGGCCGGGGAGCTGTTTTTT. It encodes CASSVVVSADKAGELFF.

This clonotype was detected only a few times. The chain has TRBV20-1 and TRBJ1-2, with 9 bases matching TRBD1. V was clipped by 5 bases and J by 8 bases; unmatched bases: 6. The CDR3 extends over 12 amino acids. CDR1 DFQATT and CDR2 SNEGSKA come from the germline V gene (reference sequence). The CDR3 loop is CSALDRGRGYTF. The CDR3 DNA is TGCAGTGCTTTAGACAGGGGGAGAGGCTACACCTTC.

This clonotype has just a few counts. CDR3 coding DNA: TGCAGTGCTAACCCTAGCAGCACAGATACGCAGTATTTT. As protein: CSANPSSTDTQYF. The V gene is TRBV20-1, the J gene TRBJ2-3, with D possibly matching TRBD2 (5 bases). Trimming stripped 4 bases from V and 0 bases from J, with 8 bases between. The CDR3 contains 13 residues. Germline V gene sequence: CDR1 DFQATT, CDR2 SNEGSKA (reference sequence).

The CDR3 spells CAISGQSGGAGNTEAFF. CDR3 coding DNA: TGTGCCATCAGTGGGCAAAGCGGGGGCGCAGGGAACACTGAAGCTTTCTTT. This sequence joins TRBV10-3 and TRBJ1-1, with a possible D match to TRBD1 (6 bases). With 4 bases removed from V and 1 base from J, the gap between germline ends came to 19 bases. The CDR3 is made up of 17 amino acids. Per germline, CDR1 ENHRY and CDR2 SYGVKD.

This clonotype was counted many times. The chain uses TRBV7-9 and TRBJ2-2; TRBD1 agrees at 9 bases. Germline V lookup: CDR1 SEHNR, CDR2 FQNEAQ (reference sequence). The V segment lost 10 bases and the J segment 4 bases; nucleotides outside the gene matches: 7. This CDR3 has 14 amino acids. Here the CDR3 reads CATGGQGATGELFF. The CDR3 DNA reads TGTGCCACCGGGGGACAGGGAGCCACCGGGGAGCTGTTTTTT. Complete variable domain (other parts from reference TRBV7-9 and TRBJ2-2): DTGVSQNPRHKITKRGQNVTFRCDPISEHNRLYWYRQTLGQGPEFLTYFQNEAQLEKSRLLSDRFSAERPKGSFSTLEIQRTEQGDSAMYLCATGGQGATGELFFGEGSRLTVL.

This clonotype was seen at least ten times. This chain uses TRBV5-1 with TRBJ1-2, with D unclear. V was cut by 0 bases and J by 7 bases, with 7 bases left in between. The CDR3 has 12 residues. Germline V lookup: CDR1 SGHRS, CDR2 YFSETQ. CDR3 amino acids: CASSLEAGGYTF. DNA for the CDR3: TGCGCCAGCAGCTTGGAGGCAGGTGGCTACACCTTC.

The V call is TRBV5-1, the J call TRBJ2-5, with 8 bases matching TRBD1. Germline loops: CDR1 SGHRS, CDR2 YFSETQ. The V gene end was trimmed by 0 bases and the J gene end by 1 base; junction bases not matched to a gene: 2. The CDR3 sequence is 15 residues long. CDR3 sequence (DNA): TGCGCCAGCAGCTTGGTAACAGGGGGCCAAGAGACCCAGTACTTC. It specifies CASSLVTGGQETQYF.

A few counts support this clonotype. The chain recombines TRBV20-1 with TRBJ2-1, with 10 bases lining up with TRBD2. The germline V gene has CDR1 DFQATT and CDR2 SNEGSKA (reference sequence). CDR3 length: 14 residues. After removal of 5 bases from V and 8 bases from J, the junction contained 9 bases not matched to a gene. The CDR3 reads CSALWASGSHEQFF. The CDR3 region has the DNA TGCAGTGCTTTATGGGCTAGCGGGAGCCATGAGCAGTTCTTC.

This chain uses TRBV19 with TRBJ2-6, with unresolved D. The CDR3 length is 15 residues. Germline CDR1 reads LNHDA; CDR2 reads SQIVND (reference sequence). Trimming stripped 0 bases from V and 0 bases from J, with 3 bases between. CDR3 sequence (DNA): TGTGCCAGTAGTATAGACCTCTCTGGGGCCAACGTCCTGACTTTC. Protein product: CASSIDLSGANVLTF.

The table lists this clonotype with many counts. The chain links TRBV6-1 to TRBJ2-5, with D tentatively TRBD2 (6 bases). The CDR3 is made up of 15 amino acids. Per germline, CDR1 MNHNS and CDR2 SASEGT. With 11 bases removed from V and 3 bases from J, the gap between germline ends came to 22 bases. DNA for the CDR3: TGTGCCGGTCGTGGAGGGGCCTCCTACAAAGAGACCCAGTACTTC. As protein: CAGRGGASYKETQYF.

Only a few counts were recorded for this clonotype. V usage is TRBV9 and J usage is TRBJ1-1, with D uncertain. The CDR3 contains 14 residues. CDR1 SGDLS and CDR2 YYNGEE come from the germline V gene. V was pared by 1 base and J by 4 bases, with 11 bases between. The CDR3 DNA is TGTGCCAGCAGCGTATTGGGCAGTGGCACTGAAGCTTTCTTT. Translated, it gives CASSVLGSGTEAFF.

This clonotype was seen many times. This chain connects TRBV29-1 to TRBJ2-2; 7 nucleotides match TRBD1. CDR1 and CDR2 from the germline V gene are SQVTM and ANQGSEA. The CDR3 sequence is 13 residues long. With V trimmed by 5 bases and J by 2 bases, 2 bases remained unmatched. CDR3 DNA sequence: TGCAGCGTTAGGGACAGTAACACCGGGGAGCTGTTTTTT. It specifies CSVRDSNTGELFF.

This clonotype was seen only a few times. The CDR3 here is CSARDRTGKEKLFF. CDR3 coding DNA: TGCAGTGCTAGAGACCGGACAGGGAAAGAAAAACTGTTTTTT. The gene calls are TRBV20-1 and TRBJ1-4, with 8 bases fitting TRBD1. CDR3 length equals 14 residues. V was clipped by 0 bases and J by 8 bases; unmatched bases: 5. Germline assignment: CDR1 DFQATT and CDR2 SNEGSKA (reference sequence).

This clonotype has at least ten counts. CDR3 nucleotides: TGTGCCAGCAGCTTGCAGTTGAGAATGGGACAGCGCTACGAGCAGTACTTC. It encodes CASSLQLRMGQRYEQYF. The gene calls are TRBV5-8 and TRBJ2-7; 7 nucleotides line up with TRBD1. The V gene's germline CDR1 is SGHTS and CDR2 YDEGEE. This CDR3 comprises 17 residues. The V gene end was trimmed by 1 base and the J gene end by 3 bases; junction bases not matched to a gene: 13.

This clonotype was counted only a few times. The genes are TRBV7-2 and TRBJ2-3; D call uncertain. CDR1 is SGHTA, CDR2 FQGNSA, per germline. This CDR3 spans 14 amino acids. The V and J ends lost 5 bases and 2 bases respectively, with 11 bases between them. CDR3 protein: CASSPDRYTDTQYF. In nucleotides, the CDR3 is TGTGCCAGCAGCCCTGACCGATACACAGATACGCAGTATTTT.

This clonotype has ten or more counts. V usage is TRBV10-3 and J usage is TRBJ2-1, with 9 bases identical to TRBD1. V gave up 8 bases and J gave up 5 bases; unmatched junction bases: 10. Germline V gene data show CDR1 as ENHRY and CDR2 as SYGVKD. There are 15 residues in the CDR3. In DNA form, the CDR3 reads TGTGCCATCCGAAACCGGGACAGGGAAGACAATGAGCAGTTCTTC. Protein sequence: CAIRNRDREDNEQFF.